What follows is one TCR beta chain and its context. Unique molecular identifiers were built into the TCR beta cDNA libraries. In TCRdb, the PCR reads were re-called with MiXCR into one record per CDR3 protein. The sample carries roughly 800,000 distinct CDR3 sequences, about 53% recorded once. This sample is part of a study of post-analysis software for immune sequencing data. The source of this sequence is a girl aged 10 to 17 with multiple sclerosis. The sequenced material came from blood.

In nucleotides, the CDR3 is TGCGCCAGCAGCCTCAGGGGGCTACAAGAGACCCAGTACTTC. It specifies CASSLRGLQETQYF. The chain couples TRBV5-1 to TRBJ2-5, with TRBD1 identical over 8 bases. The CDR3 length is 14 residues. Trimming cost V 4 bases and J 2 bases; bases outside gene matches: 4. The germline CDR1 and CDR2 sequences are SGHRS and YFSETQ.